A selection of T cell receptor beta chains follows, all from one sample in a study of sequential checkpoint blockade in melanoma. Produced via immunoSEQ multiplex PCR; TCRdb's table is partial and in-frame only. The sample has 5,000 to 6,000 clones, approximately 30% seen once. This material consisted of tumor tissue (inferred from file names), taken from a patient given nivolumab and ipilimumab in sequence. These TCRs come from a human donor with melanoma. CDR3s include the opening cysteine and the closing phenylalanine or tryptophan. Fields, in order: CDR3 protein, CDR3 DNA, J gene, clone size, D gene, V gene. D genes are given only for firm matches. Size tells how often a clone was seen (once, few, many) or the class of an expanded clone, and some rows leave it out.

CDR3 protein: CATSRDHGEETQYF
CDR3 DNA: TGTGCCACCAGCAGAGATCATGGGGAAGAGACCCAGTACTTC
J gene: TRBJ2-5
clone size: -
D gene: -
V gene: TRBV15

CDR3 protein: CATSRERIANEKLFF
CDR3 DNA: TGTGCCACCAGCAGAGAGAGGATAGCTAATGAAAAACTGTTTTTT
J gene: TRBJ1-4
clone size: few
D gene: -
V gene: TRBV15

CDR3 protein: CASSPSTTGSYNEQFF
CDR3 DNA: TGTGCCAGCAGCCCTAGCACGACAGGGTCCTACAATGAGCAGTTCTTC
J gene: TRBJ2-1
clone size: few
D gene: TRBD1
V gene: TRBV7-4

CDR3 protein: CASSQDWDRQETQYF
CDR3 DNA: TGCGCCAGCAGCCAAGATTGGGACAGGCAAGAGACCCAGTACTTC
J gene: TRBJ2-5
clone size: many
D gene: TRBD1
V gene: TRBV4-1

CDR3 protein: CASSDPRGRDEQFF
CDR3 DNA: TGTGCCAGCAGCGATCCCAGGGGTAGAGATGAGCAGTTCTTC
J gene: TRBJ2-1
clone size: few
D gene: -
V gene: TRBV11-3

CDR3 protein: CASSFAGEGTEAFF
CDR3 DNA: TGTGCCAGCAGCTTCGCAGGGGAGGGCACTGAAGCTTTCTTT
J gene: TRBJ1-1
clone size: many
D gene: -
V gene: TRBV11-3

CDR3 protein: CASSLGGQGNLKTQYF
CDR3 DNA: TGTGCCAGCAGCTTAGGTGGGCAGGGAAATCTAAAGACCCAGTACTTC
J gene: TRBJ2-5
clone size: -
D gene: -
V gene: TRBV9

CDR3 protein: CASSLVAGGTTDTQYF
CDR3 DNA: TGTGCCAGCAGCTTGGTTGCGGGGGGGACCACAGATACGCAGTATTTT
J gene: TRBJ2-3
clone size: many
D gene: TRBD2
V gene: TRBV11-3

CDR3 protein: CASIGSGANVLTF
CDR3 DNA: TGTGCCAGCATAGGGTCTGGGGCCAACGTCCTGACTTTC
J gene: TRBJ2-6
clone size: -
D gene: -
V gene: TRBV25-1

CDR3 protein: CASSYLPLPNEQFF
CDR3 DNA: TGTGCCAGCAGTTACTTACCCCTACCCAATGAGCAGTTCTTC
J gene: TRBJ2-1
clone size: medium-sized
D gene: -
V gene: TRBV6-8

CDR3 protein: CASSISGTINTGELFF
CDR3 DNA: TGTGCCAGTAGTATCTCAGGGACGATAAACACCGGGGAGCTGTTTTTT
J gene: TRBJ2-2
clone size: -
D gene: -
V gene: TRBV19

CDR3 protein: CATSGDLGAKNIQYF
CDR3 DNA: TGTGCCACCTCAGGGGACCTAGGGGCCAAAAACATTCAGTACTTC
J gene: TRBJ2-4
clone size: -
D gene: -
V gene: TRBV28

CDR3 protein: CASSPALAGGREQYF
CDR3 DNA: TGTGCCAGCAGCCCAGCACTAGCGGGGGGTCGCGAGCAGTACTTC
J gene: TRBJ2-7
clone size: once
D gene: TRBD2
V gene: TRBV28

CDR3 protein: CASSPVGTEDNYGYTF
CDR3 DNA: TGTGCCAGCAGCCCCGTGGGGACAGAAGATAACTATGGCTACACCTTC
J gene: TRBJ1-2
clone size: many
D gene: TRBD1
V gene: TRBV11-3

CDR3 protein: CASSEAVVGSNEQFF
CDR3 DNA: TGTGCCAGCAGTGAAGCGGTGGTCGGGTCGAATGAGCAGTTCTTC
J gene: TRBJ2-1
clone size: many
D gene: -
V gene: TRBV6-1

CDR3 protein: CASSRLGSEAFF
CDR3 DNA: TGTGCCAGCAGCCGCCTCGGTTCTGAAGCTTTCTTT
J gene: TRBJ1-1
clone size: many
D gene: -
V gene: TRBV6-8

CDR3 protein: CASTLASSSYEQYF
CDR3 DNA: TGCGCCAGCACCCTCGCGTCCAGCTCCTACGAGCAGTACTTC
J gene: TRBJ2-7
clone size: once
D gene: -
V gene: TRBV5-1

CDR3 protein: CASSLGMPSGTSSYEQYF
CDR3 DNA: TGTGCCAGCAGCTTAGGGATGCCTAGCGGGACTAGCTCCTACGAGCAGTACTTC
J gene: TRBJ2-7
clone size: many
D gene: TRBD2
V gene: TRBV11-3

CDR3 protein: CASSNGLAGGPNEQFF
CDR3 DNA: TGCGCCAGCAGCAACGGACTAGCGGGGGGGCCAAATGAGCAGTTCTTC
J gene: TRBJ2-1
clone size: -
D gene: TRBD2
V gene: TRBV5-1

CDR3 protein: CASSLEQSATEAFF
CDR3 DNA: TGCGCCAGCAGCTTGGAACAGTCAGCCACTGAAGCTTTCTTT
J gene: TRBJ1-1
clone size: -
D gene: -
V gene: TRBV5-1

CDR3 protein: CASSFPSPPSGGHTDTQYF
CDR3 DNA: TGTGCCAGCAGTTTTCCCTCCCCCCCTAGCGGGGGCCACACAGATACGCAGTATTTT
J gene: TRBJ2-3
clone size: -
D gene: TRBD2
V gene: TRBV6-8

CDR3 protein: CAISESHRTTDTQYF
CDR3 DNA: TGTGCCATCAGTGAGTCCCACAGAACCACAGATACGCAGTATTTT
J gene: TRBJ2-3
clone size: many
D gene: -
V gene: TRBV10-3

CDR3 protein: CASRSQGTYGYTF
CDR3 DNA: TGTGCCAGCAGAAGTCAGGGTACCTATGGCTACACCTTC
J gene: TRBJ1-2
clone size: -
D gene: -
V gene: TRBV6-8

CDR3 protein: CASSLAGTEKLFF
CDR3 DNA: TGTGCCAGCTCATTGGCTGGGACTGAAAAACTGTTTTTT
J gene: TRBJ1-4
clone size: few
D gene: -
V gene: TRBV12-5

CDR3 protein: CASSILAGGGSEQFF
CDR3 DNA: TGTGCCAGCAGCATACTAGCGGGAGGAGGTAGTGAGCAGTTCTTC
J gene: TRBJ2-1
clone size: few
D gene: TRBD2
V gene: TRBV28

CDR3 protein: CASSLEVGGAGNNQPQHF
CDR3 DNA: TGTGCCAGCAGCTTAGAGGTCGGTGGGGCAGGAAACAATCAGCCCCAGCATTTT
J gene: TRBJ1-5
clone size: many
D gene: -
V gene: TRBV11-3

CDR3 protein: CAIRQEGSNQPQHF
CDR3 DNA: TGTGCCATCCGGCAAGAGGGTAGCAATCAGCCCCAGCATTTT
J gene: TRBJ1-5
clone size: few
D gene: -
V gene: TRBV6-8

CDR3 protein: CASSPVLLSYEQYF
CDR3 DNA: TGTGCCAGCAGCCCAGTCCTGTTGTCCTACGAGCAGTACTTC
J gene: TRBJ2-7
clone size: -
D gene: -
V gene: TRBV28

CDR3 protein: CASSRTALGYESYTF
CDR3 DNA: TGTGCCAGTAGCCGGACAGCCCTAGGATATGAGAGCTACACCTTC
J gene: TRBJ1-2
clone size: -
D gene: -
V gene: TRBV19

CDR3 protein: CASNIQGNPTGYTF
CDR3 DNA: TGTGCCAGCAATATCCAGGGAAATCCAACTGGCTACACCTTC
J gene: TRBJ1-2
clone size: few
D gene: -
V gene: TRBV12-5

CDR3 protein: CASSMGRGSQPQHF
CDR3 DNA: TGTGCCAGTAGTATGGGGAGGGGCAGTCAGCCCCAGCATTTT
J gene: TRBJ1-5
clone size: -
D gene: -
V gene: TRBV19

CDR3 protein: CASSHRDSQKYTGELFF
CDR3 DNA: TGTGCCAGCAGCCACCGGGACAGCCAAAAGTACACCGGGGAGCTGTTTTTT
J gene: TRBJ2-2
clone size: -
D gene: TRBD1
V gene: TRBV11-3

CDR3 protein: CASSSTQGSGYTF
CDR3 DNA: TGTGCCAGCAGCTCTACCCAGGGTTCTGGCTACACCTTC
J gene: TRBJ1-2
clone size: many
D gene: -
V gene: TRBV6-8

CDR3 protein: CASRQTSGLGTGELFF
CDR3 DNA: TGCGCCAGCAGACAGACTAGCGGACTTGGCACCGGGGAGCTGTTTTTT
J gene: TRBJ2-2
clone size: -
D gene: TRBD2
V gene: TRBV5-1

CDR3 protein: CASSLDTGTGDTGELFF
CDR3 DNA: TGTGCCAGCAGCTTAGATACCGGGACAGGGGACACCGGGGAGCTGTTTTTT
J gene: TRBJ2-2
clone size: many
D gene: TRBD1
V gene: TRBV11-3